This T cell receptor beta chain originates from a study of long-term antiretroviral therapy in people with HIV. Points from the study as a whole: Clonotypes expanded prior to ART showed repertoire dominance at all sampled time points. No data on ART adherence, viral resistance or therapy changes.

Each specimen consisted of about 0.95-10 million cryopreserved PBMC prior to extraction of DNA. On this clone itself: As yet, its antigen is unknown.

The length of the CDR3 is 15 residues. With 0 bases clipped from V and 2 bases from J, the junction kept 1 base outside the gene matches. CDR1 is SGHVS and CDR2 is FQNEAQ in the germline V gene. With survey level as its setting, the immunoSEQ assay was v3.0. Per-sample TRB depth target: about 35,000-55,000 T-cell genomes. The assay was immunoSEQ multiplex PCR, and TCRdb's table has in-frame clones only and misses some. The sample has approximately 25,000 clones, about 85% seen once. The TCR originated in a man between 40 and 49 years old with HIV. The sequencing here drew on unsorted PBMCs, taken about 5 years after starting antiretroviral therapy. V gene TRBV7-8 combines with J gene TRBJ2-7; 10 bases align to TRBD1. In DNA form, the CDR3 reads TGTGCCAGCAGCTTAGCCGGGACAGGGGCCTACGAGCAGTACTTC. This codes for CASSLAGTGAYEQYF.